Listed below are T cell receptor beta chains from one sample, sequenced in a study of shared clonotypes between healthy human individuals. Produced via immunoSEQ multiplex PCR; TCRdb's table is partial and in-frame only. The profile shows some 2 million clones, around 95% of them singletons. Sequencing was done on a sample of naive CD4+ T cells sorted from blood. The receptor source for this set is a young man in good health. CDR3s include the opening cysteine and the closing phenylalanine or tryptophan. The D gene is left open where the match is weak. Only some rows state a clone size, as once, few, many or a class for expanded clones.

v_gene	j_gene	abundance	d_gene	CDR3nt	CDR3aa
TRBV5-1	TRBJ1-5	once	-	TGCGCCAGCAGCTTGGGACCAGAAAATCAGCCCCAGCATTTT	CASSLGPENQPQHF
TRBV27	TRBJ1-6	-	-	TGTGCCAGCAGTTTTAGAGACGCAGCCTATAATTCACCCCTCCACTTT	CASSFRDAAYNSPLHF
TRBV2	TRBJ1-3	-	-	TGTGCCAGCAGTGAATTTACAGGGACTGGAAACACCATATATTTT	CASSEFTGTGNTIYF
TRBV7-3	TRBJ2-2	-	-	TGTGCCAGCAGCTCGACCGGGGGTACCGGGGAGCTGTTTTTT	CASSSTGGTGELFF
TRBV5-1	TRBJ1-2	-	-	TGCGCCAGCAGCATGGACAGCTCCTACGGCTACACCTTC	CASSMDSSYGYTF
TRBV30	TRBJ2-1	-	-	TGTGCCGGAGAGGGTATGGGCTACAATGAGCAGTTCTTC	CAGEGMGYNEQFF
TRBV5-1	TRBJ1-2	-	-	TGCGCCAGCAGCTTGGGGCAGAACTATGGCTACACCTTC	CASSLGQNYGYTF
TRBV6-5	TRBJ2-7	-	-	TGTGCCAGCAGTTACCAGGCCAGGGGCTACGAGCAGTACTTC	CASSYQARGYEQYF
TRBV10-3	TRBJ2-2	-	-	TGTGCCATCAGTGATCGGGGGACACTAAACACCGGGGAGCTGTTTTTT	CAISDRGTLNTGELFF
TRBV29-1	TRBJ2-2	-	TRBD1	TGCAGCGTGGGGACAGGGGCGGTCGGGGAGCTGTTTTTT	CSVGTGAVGELFF
TRBV6-5	TRBJ1-4	-	-	TGTGCCAGCACTCAGTACTTCACAACTAATGAAAAACTGTTTTTT	CASTQYFTTNEKLFF
TRBV28	TRBJ2-2	-	TRBD1	TGTGCCAGCTTCGGACAGGGGGCGGGTACCGGGGAGCTGTTTTTT	CASFGQGAGTGELFF
TRBV18	TRBJ1-6	-	-	TGTGCCAGCTCTACGGACAGTAATTCACCCCTCCACTTT	CASSTDSNSPLHF
TRBV2	TRBJ2-3	-	TRBD1	TGTGCCAGCAGTAGGACAAGCAGGGGGCTAACGAGCACAGATACGCAGTATTTT	CASSRTSRGLTSTDTQYF
TRBV6-5	TRBJ1-2	-	-	TGTGCCAGCAGTGCAGCTGGGACTCCCTATGGCTACACCTTC	CASSAAGTPYGYTF
TRBV27	TRBJ2-7	-	-	TGTGCCAGCAGTTTGATCGGCAGGGTGGTAGGGCAGTACTTC	CASSLIGRVVGQYF
TRBV6-1	TRBJ1-1	-	-	TGTGCCAGCAGTGAAGAGGGGTTTAGCAGGCGCCTGAACACTGAAGCTTTCTTT	CASSEEGFSRRLNTEAFF
TRBV18	TRBJ2-7	-	TRBD2	TGTGCCAGCTCACCACCAACTAGCGGGAACTACGAGCAGTACTTC	CASSPPTSGNYEQYF
TRBV18	TRBJ1-4	-	TRBD1	TGTGCCAGCTCACCCCAACAGGGGAGTACAACTAATGAAAAACTGTTTTTT	CASSPQQGSTTNEKLFF
TRBV28	TRBJ2-3	-	-	TGTGCCAGCAGTTTGGTTGGCACAGATACGCAGTATTTT	CASSLVGTDTQYF